Shown below are 5 T cell receptor beta chains from a single sample sequenced in a study of T cells in Graves' hyperthyroidism and ophthalmopathy. RNA transcripts yielded amplified TCR beta CDR3 regions. RT-PCR in the first round (using the HTBI primer set) targeted the TCR CDR3. TCRdb itself ran the multiplex PCR reads through MiXCR, one entry per CDR3 protein. Found here are a few hundred thousand distinct CDR3 sequences, roughly a sixth of them singletons; the top ten hold around 3.5%. Source material: blood. The receptor source for this set is a woman in her 40s with Graves' ophthalmopathy.

The rearrangement joins TRBV19 to TRBJ1-2; D perhaps matches TRBD1 (6 bases). From germline, CDR1 is LNHDA and CDR2 SQIVND (reference sequence). The V end was cut by 4 bases, the J end by 8 bases, with 14 bases between. This CDR3 region has 13 residues. CDR3 bases: TGTGCCAGTAGTACGCCCAGGGGAGACGGCTACACCTTC. Translating gives CASSTPRGDGYTF.

This clonotype was seen at least ten times. The genes are TRBV2 and TRBJ2-1, with D possibly being TRBD1 or TRBD2 (5 bases each). The V end was cut by 6 bases, the J end by 0 bases, with 12 bases between. Germline lookup yields CDR1 SNHLY and CDR2 FYNNEI. The CDR3 runs to 15 residues. The CDR3 DNA follows: TGTGCCAGCAGGGGAACGAGGGGCTCCTACAATGAGCAGTTCTTC. This gives the protein CASRGTRGSYNEQFF.

The chain couples TRBV6-5 to TRBJ1-1; no clear D gene. The CDR3 extends over 14 amino acids. V shed 2 bases and J shed 1 base, with 8 bases lying between them. The germline CDR1 and CDR2 sequences are MNHEY and SVGAGI. DNA of the CDR3: TGTGCCAGCAGTTACGGGCCGGGGAACACTGAAGCTTTCTTT. This gives the protein CASSYGPGNTEAFF.

This clonotype appeared many times. The chain recombines TRBV15 with TRBJ2-5; no definite D call. Germline loops: CDR1 LNHNV, CDR2 YYDKDF (reference sequence). V was pared by 0 bases and J by 2 bases, with 4 bases between. CDR3 length equals 13 residues. The CDR3 loop reads CATSRDGQETQYF. CDR3 coding DNA: TGTGCCACCAGCAGAGATGGTCAAGAGACCCAGTACTTC.

The gene calls are TRBV4-1 and TRBJ1-2; TRBD1 might be the D (5 bases). Trimming cost V 0 bases and J 1 base, with 6 bases left between them. Germline values: CDR1 MGHRA, CDR2 YSYEKL. CDR3 size: 14 residues. CDR3 residues: CASSQEQDNYGYTF. CDR3 nucleotide sequence: TGCGCCAGCAGCCAAGAACAGGATAACTATGGCTACACCTTC.